These 27 T cell receptor beta chains were all obtained from the same sample, sequenced in a study of cytomegalovirus exposure and HLA in healthy donors. Researchers ran the PCR with 60 Vbeta and 13 Jbeta primers. Method: immunoSEQ multiplex PCR; TCRdb's copy keeps in-frame clones and lacks some. This sample lists about 72,000 clones; its ten largest clones have roughly 5.2%. The sample was PBMCs. The receptors stem from a woman aged 40 to 55 in good health and CMV-seropositive.

The rearrangement links TRBV13 to TRBJ1-1; 12 bases fit TRBD1. This CDR3 has 16 residues. Germline CDR1 reads PRHDT; CDR2 reads FYEKMQ (reference sequence). V dropped 5 bases and J dropped 3; count of bases not matched to a gene: 7. The CDR3 bases are TGTGCCAGCAGCCCACCGGGACAGGGGGCCGACACTGAAGCTTTCTTT. This codes for CASSPPGQGADTEAFF.

This chain joins TRBV7-2 and TRBJ2-7, with 12 bases matching TRBD2. Germline loops: CDR1 SGHTA, CDR2 FQGNSA. The V and J ends lost 8 bases and 2 bases, in that order; junction bases with no gene match: 1. The CDR3 consists of 13 residues. The CDR3 loop is CASRTSGAYEQYF. CDR3 in DNA: TGTGCCAGCCGGACTAGCGGGGCCTACGAGCAGTACTTC.

The chain recombines TRBV6-1 with TRBJ1-3; 7 nucleotides match TRBD1. CDR1 is MNHNS, CDR2 SASEGT, per germline. Trimming removed 7 bases from V and 11 bases from J; junction bases left unmatched: 11. There are 13 residues in the CDR3. The CDR3 region is CASMGTAPSAIYF. Written as DNA, the CDR3 is TGTGCCAGCATGGGGACAGCCCCGTCCGCCATATATTTT.

J is TRBJ2-7 and V is TRBV19; possibly TRBD1 for D (6 bases). The germline V and J ends were trimmed by 4 bases and 5 bases, with 15 bases remaining between them. Germline lookup yields CDR1 LNHDA and CDR2 SQIVND (reference sequence). The CDR3 is 14 amino acids. As DNA, the CDR3 is TGTGCCAGTAGTAGGACAAAACAGGGTAACGAGCAGTACTTC. The encoded protein is CASSRTKQGNEQYF.

The rearrangement joins TRBV7-2 to TRBJ1-2; TRBD1 agrees at 10 bases. There are 15 residues in the CDR3. Germline V CDR1 and CDR2: SGHTA, FQGNSA. V was clipped by 3 bases and J by 3 bases; unmatched bases: 4. The CDR3 sequence: CASSLGQGPYYGYTF. The CDR3 region has the DNA TGTGCCAGCAGCTTGGGACAGGGGCCGTACTATGGCTACACCTTC.

In DNA form, the CDR3 reads TGTGCCAGCAGTTTAAGGACTCCCTCCTACAATGAGCAGTTCTTC. It specifies CASSLRTPSYNEQFF. The genes are TRBV27 and TRBJ2-1; a weak D match, TRBD2 (5 bases). Trimming removed 2 bases from V and 0 bases from J, with 8 bases in between. The CDR3 runs 15 residues. Germline CDR1 reads MNHEY; CDR2 reads SMNVEV (reference sequence).

The chain has TRBV6-1 and TRBJ1-3; TRBD1 matches 7 bases. This CDR3 contains 15 residues. V dropped 1 base and J dropped 4; count of bases not matched to a gene: 4. Germline CDR1 reads MNHNS; CDR2 reads SASEGT. The CDR3 is CASSEDPGGGNTIYF. The CDR3 coding sequence is TGTGCCAGCAGTGAAGACCCAGGGGGAGGAAACACCATATATTTT.

This chain links TRBV6-6 with TRBJ2-3, with 8 bases matching TRBD2. The CDR3 totals 16 residues. The germline V gene encodes CDR1 MNHNY and CDR2 SVGAGI (reference sequence). V lost 2 bases and J lost 0; bases outside the gene matches: 4. In DNA, the CDR3 is TGTGCCAGCAGTTACAAAGCGGGAGCTAGCACAGATACGCAGTATTTT. Protein: CASSYKAGASTDTQYF.

This chain links TRBV19 with TRBJ2-3; possibly TRBD2 for D (6 bases). This CDR3 is 14 amino acids long. The V gene lost 4 bases and the J gene lost 0 bases, with 8 bases spanning the gap. Germline loops: CDR1 LNHDA, CDR2 SQIVND (reference sequence). The DNA for the CDR3 is TGTGCCAGTAGTACCGGGACTAGCACAGATACGCAGTATTTT. Protein: CASSTGTSTDTQYF.

The chain uses TRBV29-1 and TRBJ2-6; D gene ambiguous. V was clipped by 3 bases and J by 0 bases, with 12 bases between them. This CDR3 comprises 16 residues. Germline lookup yields CDR1 SQVTM and CDR2 ANQGSEA. CDR3 loop: CSVDEDLSSGANVLTF. The CDR3 DNA is TGCAGCGTTGACGAGGATCTAAGCTCTGGGGCCAACGTCCTGACTTTC.

The chain links TRBV5-1 to TRBJ2-1; TRBD2 matches at 7 bases. V shed 3 bases and J 0 bases; nucleotides not matched to a gene: 6. Germline V gene sequence: CDR1 SGHRS, CDR2 YFSETQ. The CDR3 is 16 residues long. In nucleotides, the CDR3 is TGCGCCAGCAGCTCGACTAGCCGTGGCTCCTACAATGAGCAGTTCTTC. Protein product: CASSSTSRGSYNEQFF.

The DNA for the CDR3 is TGTGCCAGCTCCCGCGGACAGAGCCTTAGCTCTGGGGCCAACGTCCTGACTTTC. It translates to CASSRGQSLSSGANVLTF. The chain carries TRBV18 and TRBJ2-6, with a possible D match to TRBD1 (6 bases). CDR1 KGHSH and CDR2 LQKENI come from the germline V gene. This CDR3 is built from 18 residues. Trimming took 6 bases from V and 0 from J, leaving 18 bases between them.

The chain recombines TRBV6-5 with TRBJ1-1, with 7 bases fitting TRBD1. The CDR3 is 13 amino acids. J lost 11 bases, V lost 6 bases, and 12 bases had no gene match. Germline lookup yields CDR1 MNHEY and CDR2 SVGAGI. The CDR3 spells CASSKPGGSGAFF. The CDR3 DNA is TGTGCCAGCAGCAAGCCAGGGGGGAGTGGTGCTTTCTTT.

This sequence joins TRBV7-2 and TRBJ2-2, with D possibly matching TRBD2 (5 bases). The V gene's germline CDR1 is SGHTA and CDR2 FQGNSA. The V gene lost 5 bases and the J gene lost 15 bases, with 16 bases spanning the gap. CDR3 length: 12 amino acids. The CDR3 DNA sequence: TGTGCCAGCAGCCTCCCTATGGCCGGGGTGTTTTTT. Its translation is CASSLPMAGVFF.

V and J are TRBV10-3 and TRBJ2-4, with D possibly being TRBD1 (6 bases). V was pared by 0 bases and J by 3 bases, with 12 bases between. Per the germline V gene, CDR1 is ENHRY and CDR2 is SYGVKD. This CDR3 is built from 16 residues. DNA of the CDR3: TGTGCCATCAGTGAGTCAAACAGAGGGGGCAAAAACATTCAGTACTTC. Protein: CAISESNRGGKNIQYF.

V and J are TRBV5-6 and TRBJ1-2; no clear D. V was trimmed by 0 bases and J by 3 bases, leaving 9 bases between them. This CDR3 is built from 14 residues. The V gene's germline CDR1 is SGHDT and CDR2 YYEEEE. CDR3 DNA sequence: TGTGCCAGCAGCTTGGACGGGAGGGACTATGGCTACACCTTC. This encodes CASSLDGRDYGYTF.

The gene calls are TRBV7-3 and TRBJ2-2, with D perhaps TRBD1 (6 bases). Germline V lookup: CDR1 SGHTA, CDR2 FQGTGA. This CDR3 is 18 amino acids long. Trimming cost V 5 bases and J 0 bases, with 19 bases left between them. As DNA, the CDR3 is TGTGCCAGCAGCCTCCGGCCCCCGGGACAAGCGAACACCGGGGAGCTGTTTTTT. This sequence encodes CASSLRPPGQANTGELFF.

V is TRBV11-2 and J is TRBJ2-3, with D possibly being TRBD2 (6 bases). The V end was cut by 3 bases, the J end by 6 bases, with 10 bases between. Germline-derived CDR1 and CDR2 are SGHAT and FQNNGV. There are 13 residues in the CDR3. CDR3 in amino acids: CASSFQGLDTQYF. CDR3 nucleotide sequence: TGTGCCAGCAGCTTTCAGGGACTGGATACGCAGTATTTT.

The chain is built from TRBV2 and TRBJ1-3; 9 bases are shared with TRBD1. This CDR3 region has 16 residues. Per germline, CDR1 SNHLY and CDR2 FYNNEI. Trimming cost V 4 bases and J 7 bases; bases outside gene matches: 11. CDR3: CASSVSGTGHWNTIYF. In DNA form, the CDR3 reads TGTGCCAGCAGTGTCTCCGGGACAGGGCATTGGAACACCATATATTTT.

The chain is built from TRBV6-5 and TRBJ2-7; D might be TRBD1 (5 bases). V shed 0 bases and J shed 6 bases, with 12 bases lying between them. CDR1 MNHEY and CDR2 SVGAGI come from the germline V gene. The CDR3 is 14 amino acids. The CDR3 DNA sequence: TGTGCCAGCAGTTACTCGCAGGGTGGGTTCGAGCAGTACTTC. This translates into CASSYSQGGFEQYF.

The gene calls are TRBV19 and TRBJ2-3; 9 nucleotides agree with TRBD1. The CDR3 has 16 residues. CDR1 is LNHDA and CDR2 is SQIVND in the germline V gene (reference sequence). J lost 2 bases, V lost 3 bases, and 6 bases had no gene match. This CDR3 is CASSISTGGPTDTQYF. CDR3 in DNA: TGTGCCAGTAGTATTTCGACAGGGGGACCCACAGATACGCAGTATTTT.

V usage is TRBV10-3 and J usage is TRBJ2-1; 9 bases agree with TRBD1. This CDR3 region has 15 residues. The V segment lost 4 bases and the J segment 6 bases; nucleotides outside the gene matches: 7. Germline V lookup: CDR1 ENHRY, CDR2 SYGVKD. CDR3 loop: CAISVSGQGSNEQFF. Written as DNA, the CDR3 is TGTGCCATCAGTGTATCGGGACAGGGTAGCAATGAGCAGTTCTTC.

The chain combines TRBV19 with TRBJ2-2, with D unresolved. This CDR3 has 14 residues. Germline V gives CDR1 LNHDA, CDR2 SQIVND (reference sequence). V was pared by 4 bases and J by 1 base, with 7 bases between. DNA for the CDR3: TGTGCCAGTAGTAGAGACGGGAACACCGGGGAGCTGTTTTTT. Encoded protein: CASSRDGNTGELFF. The full variable domain, completed using reference TRBV19 and TRBJ2-2, is DGGITQSPKYLFRKEGQNVTLSCEQNLNHDAMYWYRQDPGQGLRLIYYSQIVNDFQKGDIAEGYSVSREKKESFPLTVTSAQKNPTAFYLCASSRDGNTGELFFGEGSRLTVL.

The rearrangement uses TRBV7-6 and TRBJ1-2, with 10 bases matching TRBD1. The germline V gene encodes CDR1 SGHVS and CDR2 FNYEAQ. The CDR3 is 18 residues long. The J segment lost 5 bases and the V segment lost 1 base, leaving 13 bases of the junction unmatched. In DNA, the CDR3 is TGTGCCAGCAGCTTAGTTGTGGACAGGGGGTCCGATTGGTATGGCTACACCTTC. It translates to CASSLVVDRGSDWYGYTF.

The chain links TRBV29-1 to TRBJ1-2; a weak D match, TRBD1 (6 bases). The CDR3 spans 14 residues. The germline V gene has CDR1 SQVTM and CDR2 ANQGSEA. V lost 3 bases, J lost 2 bases, and 13 bases lay in between. The CDR3 spells CSVELGGANYGYTF. The DNA for the CDR3 is TGCAGCGTTGAGCTAGGGGGAGCGAACTATGGCTACACCTTC.

Note on this clone: This same CDR3 is encoded by further DNA sequences in the sample. V and J are TRBV7-9 and TRBJ2-3; TRBD2 matches at 9 bases. Trimming at V came to 3 bases and at J to 3 bases, leaving 1 base not matched to a gene. CDR3 length equals 14 residues. CDR1 and CDR2 (germline): SEHNR, FQNEAQ (reference sequence). CDR3 loop: CASSLTSGTDTQYF. The DNA for the CDR3 is TGTGCCAGCAGCTTGACTAGCGGAACAGATACGCAGTATTTT.

The chain uses TRBV18 and TRBJ2-5; 9 bases are a match to TRBD2. The J segment lost 1 base and the V segment lost 2 bases, leaving 8 bases of the junction unmatched. Germline V gene data show CDR1 as KGHSH and CDR2 as LQKENI. The CDR3 spans 17 residues. CDR3 amino acids: CASSPYLGLAAQETQYF. The CDR3 DNA reads TGTGCCAGCTCACCATACTTGGGACTAGCAGCCCAAGAGACCCAGTACTTC.